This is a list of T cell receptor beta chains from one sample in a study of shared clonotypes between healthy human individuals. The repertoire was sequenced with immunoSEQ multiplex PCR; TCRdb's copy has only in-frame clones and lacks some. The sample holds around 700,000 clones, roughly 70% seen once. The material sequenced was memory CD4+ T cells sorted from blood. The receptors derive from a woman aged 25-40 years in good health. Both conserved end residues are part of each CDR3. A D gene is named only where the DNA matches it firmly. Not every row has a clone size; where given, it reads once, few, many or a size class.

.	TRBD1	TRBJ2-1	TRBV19	CASSLGQGMYNEQFF	TGTGCCAGTAGCCTGGGACAGGGAATGTACAATGAGCAGTTCTTC
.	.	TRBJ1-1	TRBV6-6	CASMEAINTEAFF	TGTGCCAGCATGGAGGCGATAAACACTGAAGCTTTCTTT
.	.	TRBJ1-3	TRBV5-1	CASSGDGRLSGNTIYF	TGCGCCAGCAGCGGAGACGGACGGCTCTCTGGAAACACCATATATTTT
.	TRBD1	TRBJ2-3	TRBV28	CASRLQGAADTQYF	TGTGCCAGCAGGCTACAGGGGGCTGCAGATACGCAGTATTTT
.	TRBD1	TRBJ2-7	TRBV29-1	CSVRGDRGSYEQYF	TGCAGCGTCCGGGGGGACAGGGGGTCGTACGAGCAGTACTTC
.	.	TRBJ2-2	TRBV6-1	CASSVAGTTGELFF	TGTGCCAGCAGTGTAGCAGGGACCACCGGGGAGCTGTTTTTT
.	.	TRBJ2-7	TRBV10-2	CASSEGRGRLGNEQYF	TGCGCCAGCAGTGAGGGGAGGGGGCGGCTGGGAAACGAGCAGTACTTC
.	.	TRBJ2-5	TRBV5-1	CASSFSTQETQYF	TGCGCCAGCAGCTTCAGCACACAAGAGACCCAGTACTTC
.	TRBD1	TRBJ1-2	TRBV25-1	CASSGGTGVNYGYTF	TGTGCCAGCAGTGGCGGGACAGGGGTTAACTATGGCTACACCTTC
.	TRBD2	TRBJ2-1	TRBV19	CASRTGLAANEQFF	TGTGCCAGTAGAACGGGACTAGCGGCCAATGAGCAGTTCTTC
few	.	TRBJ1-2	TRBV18	CASSLETVILGYTF	TGTGCCAGCTCACTCGAGACAGTCATCCTGGGCTACACCTTC
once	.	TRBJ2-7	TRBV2	CASRLEDHLYEQYF	TGTGCCAGCAGGCTAGAGGACCATCTCTACGAGCAGTACTTC
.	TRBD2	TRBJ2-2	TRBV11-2	CASSLLAGGNTGELFF	TGTGCCAGCAGCTTATTGGCGGGAGGGAACACCGGGGAGCTGTTTTTT
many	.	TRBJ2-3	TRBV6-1	CASSQYRGDTQYF	TGTGCCAGCAGTCAATATAGGGGAGATACGCAGTATTTT
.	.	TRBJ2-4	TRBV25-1	CASSEGRVGKNIQYF	TGTGCCAGCAGTGAAGGGCGGGTGGGCAAAAACATTCAGTACTTC
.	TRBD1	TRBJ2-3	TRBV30	CAWSRQGAADTQYF	TGTGCCTGGAGTAGACAGGGAGCGGCAGATACGCAGTATTTT
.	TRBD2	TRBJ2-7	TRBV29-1	CSTRTSPSSYEQYF	TGCAGCACCCGGACTAGCCCCAGCTCCTACGAGCAGTACTTC
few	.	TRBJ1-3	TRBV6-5	CASGPTGSSGNTIYF	TGTGCCAGCGGCCCGACAGGTTCCTCTGGAAACACCATATATTTT
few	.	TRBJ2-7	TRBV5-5	CASSALTGNRLYEQYF	TGTGCCAGCAGCGCCCTCACAGGGAACCGACTCTACGAGCAGTACTTC
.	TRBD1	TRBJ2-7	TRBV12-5	CASGPRLGQPYEQYF	TGTGCTAGTGGTCCGCGGTTGGGACAGCCCTACGAGCAGTACTTC
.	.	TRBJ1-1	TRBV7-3	CASSLKGKDTEAFF	TGTGCCAGCAGCTTAAAGGGTAAGGACACTGAAGCTTTCTTT
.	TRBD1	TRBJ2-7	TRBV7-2	CASSTGQGYEQYF	TGTGCCAGCAGCACAGGACAGGGCTACGAGCAGTACTTC
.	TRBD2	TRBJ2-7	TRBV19	CASSITSGSYEQYF	TGTGCCAGTAGTATTACTAGCGGGAGCTACGAGCAGTACTTC
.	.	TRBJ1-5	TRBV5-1	CASSLGGERQPQHF	TGCGCCAGCAGTTTGGGAGGGGAGAGGCAGCCCCAGCATTTT
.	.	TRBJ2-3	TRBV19	CASSQTGTDTQYF	TGTGCCAGTAGCCAGACCGGCACAGATACGCAGTATTTT
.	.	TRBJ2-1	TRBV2	CASSGDNRQFF	TGTGCCAGCAGTGGGGACAACCGGCAGTTCTTC
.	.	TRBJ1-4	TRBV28	CASSPQGNGYNEKLFF	TGTGCCAGCAGTCCACAGGGAAATGGTTATAATGAAAAACTGTTTTTT
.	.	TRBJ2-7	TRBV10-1	CASSESSGRHEQYF	TGCGCCAGCAGTGAGTCTTCAGGGAGGCACGAGCAGTACTTC
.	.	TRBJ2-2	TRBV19	CASSVDSRNTGELFF	TGTGCCAGTAGTGTAGACTCACGGAACACCGGGGAGCTGTTTTTT
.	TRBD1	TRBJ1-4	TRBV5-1	CASSFVGQNKEKLFF	TGCGCCAGCAGCTTTGTGGGACAGAATAAGGAAAAACTGTTTTTT
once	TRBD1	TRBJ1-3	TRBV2	CASRTGIGNTIYF	TGTGCCAGCAGGACAGGGATAGGAAACACCATATATTTT
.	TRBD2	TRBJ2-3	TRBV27	CASNNGLASAQYF	TGTGCCAGCAATAATGGACTAGCGTCGGCGCAGTATTTT
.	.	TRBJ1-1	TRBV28	CASSEQGLGAFF	TGTGCCAGCAGTGAGCAGGGTTTGGGGGCTTTCTTT
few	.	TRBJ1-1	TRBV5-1	CASSLAPGTPNTEAFF	TGCGCCAGCAGCTTGGCCCCCGGGACTCCGAACACTGAAGCTTTCTTT
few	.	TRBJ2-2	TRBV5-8	CARSETTGELFF	TGTGCCAGAAGCGAGACCACCGGGGAGCTGTTTTTT
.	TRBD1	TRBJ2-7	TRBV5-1	CASSPDRVPYEQYF	TGCGCCAGCAGCCCGGACAGGGTCCCCTACGAGCAGTACTTC
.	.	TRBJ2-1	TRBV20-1	CSARNGHEQFF	TGCAGTGCTAGAAACGGGCATGAGCAGTTCTTC
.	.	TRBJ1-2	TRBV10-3	CAISAAENYGYTF	TGTGCCATCAGTGCTGCGGAAAACTATGGCTACACCTTC
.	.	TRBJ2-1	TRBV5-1	CASSPLWDEQFF	TGCGCCAGCAGCCCCTTGTGGGATGAGCAGTTCTTC
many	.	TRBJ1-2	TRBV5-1	CASSFDPLGNGYTF	TGCGCCAGCAGCTTCGACCCGCTAGGCAATGGCTACACCTTC
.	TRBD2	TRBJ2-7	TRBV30	CAWTRTSDHYEQYF	TGTGCCTGGACCCGGACTAGCGATCACTACGAGCAGTACTTC
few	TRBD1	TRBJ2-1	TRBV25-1	CASSDSGTGSTYNEQFF	TGTGCCAGCAGTGATTCCGGGACAGGGTCAACCTACAATGAGCAGTTCTTC
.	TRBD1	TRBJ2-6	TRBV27	CASRLGQNSGANVLTF	TGTGCCAGCAGGTTGGGACAGAACTCTGGGGCCAACGTCCTGACTTTC
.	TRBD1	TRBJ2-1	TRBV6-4	CASSGEVGQGLSEQFF	TGTGCCAGCAGTGGGGAGGTGGGACAGGGGCTCAGTGAGCAGTTCTTC
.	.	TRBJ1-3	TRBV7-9	CASSRRRGGNTIYF	TGTGCCAGCAGCCGGAGACGTGGGGGCAACACCATATATTTT
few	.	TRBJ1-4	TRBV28	CASSLKGGESQFF	TGTGCCAGCAGTTTAAAGGGTGGAGAGTCCCAATTTTTT
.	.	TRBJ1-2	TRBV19	CASSTLTGSFYGYTF	TGTGCCAGTAGTACTCTCACCGGCAGTTTCTATGGCTACACCTTC
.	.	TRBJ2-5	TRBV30	CAWKSLQETQYF	TGTGCCTGGAAATCTCTCCAAGAGACCCAGTACTTC
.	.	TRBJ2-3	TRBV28	CATSSSVPSTDTQYF	TGTGCCACCAGCTCCAGCGTGCCTAGCACAGATACGCAGTATTTT
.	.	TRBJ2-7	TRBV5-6	CASSLGARSYEQYF	TGTGCCAGCAGCTTGGGGGCTCGATCCTACGAGCAGTACTTC
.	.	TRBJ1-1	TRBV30	CAWSVLEFNTEAFF	TGTGCCTGGAGTGTACTAGAGTTTAACACTGAAGCTTTCTTT
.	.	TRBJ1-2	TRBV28	CASSLLLGVSYGYTF	TGTGCCAGCAGTTTACTCCTAGGGGTCTCCTATGGCTACACCTTC
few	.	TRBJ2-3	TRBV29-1	CSGLRSRTDTQYF	TGCAGCGGCCTAAGGTCCCGCACAGATACGCAGTATTTT